The entry that follows covers one TCR beta chain sequence. Using immunoSEQ multiplex PCR, the repertoire was profiled, and TCRdb retains in-frame clones only, with some absent. Among approximately 73,000 clones listed, roughly 93% were seen once. The data derive from a study of technical replicates of blood from a few donors. The CDR3 totals 13 residues. The V end lost 0 bases, the J end lost 5 bases, and 8 bases lay between the germline ends. The germline V gene has CDR1 SGHTA and CDR2 FQGTGA. The sequence was obtained from a human donor in good health. The chain joins TRBV7-3 to TRBJ2-7; maybe TRBD2 (5 bases). Sequences were obtained from T cells isolated from PBMCs. CDR3 nucleotide sequence: TGTGCCAGCAGCTTAACGTCTAGCAACGAGCAGTACTTC. It codes for CASSLTSSNEQYF.